The 32 T cell receptor beta chains presented below share a single source sample, sequenced in a study of OX40 agonist ivuxolimab in advanced cancers. TCRdb's table, derived via immunoSEQ multiplex PCR, lists solely in-frame clones and lacks some. The top ten clones hold roughly 0.17% of a sample with 80,000 to 100,000 clones, around 94% of them seen once. This sample comprised CD4+ or CD8+ T cells sorted from blood, obtained in a trial of the OX40 agonist ivuxolimab. These receptors were collected from an adult with an advanced solid tumor such as melanoma, head and neck, liver or kidney cancer.

This chain joins TRBV10-3 and TRBJ2-7; 10 positions agree with TRBD2. Germline-derived CDR1 and CDR2 are ENHRY and SYGVKD. Trimming cost V 5 bases and J 2 bases; bases outside gene matches: 3. CDR3 length: 14 residues. The CDR3 DNA reads TGTGCCATCAGTCCCAGCGGGAGGGCCTACGAGCAGTACTTC. Amino acid sequence: CAISPSGRAYEQYF.

The gene calls are TRBV5-1 and TRBJ1-2, with D possibly TRBD1 on 5 matching bases. CDR1 and CDR2 from the germline V gene are SGHRS and YFSETQ. This CDR3 comprises 16 residues. V lost 4 bases and J lost 8, with 24 bases in between. In DNA, the CDR3 is TGCGCCAGCAGCCCAGGTGGGGCAGGGAGTGTCGTGGGCTACACCTTC. Amino acid sequence: CASSPGGAGSVVGYTF.

The V and J genes are TRBV19 and TRBJ1-4; D is unresolved. The germline CDR1 and CDR2 sequences are LNHDA and SQIVND (reference sequence). V was shortened by 3 bases and J by 4 bases, with 9 bases between the two germline ends. The length of the CDR3 is 14 residues. The CDR3 region is CASSIDGINEKLFF. DNA for the CDR3: TGTGCCAGTAGTATCGACGGTATTAATGAAAAACTGTTTTTT.

The chain recombines TRBV5-1 with TRBJ2-3; 7 nucleotides align to TRBD1. The germline gives CDR1 SGHRS, CDR2 YFSETQ. J was trimmed by 6 bases and V by 4 bases; bases with no gene match: 8. The CDR3 is 14 residues long. CDR3 protein: CASSPTGRCDTQYF. The CDR3 DNA is TGCGCCAGCAGCCCGACAGGGCGTTGCGATACGCAGTATTTT.

The CDR3: CASSSGDLSGNTIYF. CDR3 DNA: TGTGCCAGCAGCTCAGGGGATCTATCTGGAAACACCATATATTTT. The chain couples TRBV7-9 to TRBJ1-3, with D tentatively TRBD1 (6 bases). Germline V gene data show CDR1 as SEHNR and CDR2 as FQNEAQ (reference sequence). The ends were cut back, 4 bases at V and 1 base at J, with 11 bases in the middle. This CDR3 has 15 amino acids.

This sequence joins TRBV7-9 and TRBJ2-7, with TRBD2 as a possible D gene (5 bases). V shed 1 base and J shed 13 bases, with 17 bases lying between them. Germline V CDR1 and CDR2: SEHNR, FQNEAQ (reference sequence). The CDR3 is 13 amino acids. The CDR3 spells CASSLEGRTLPYF. The DNA for the CDR3 is TGTGCCAGCAGCTTAGAGGGAAGGACTTTACCTTACTTC.

The rearrangement joins TRBV30 to TRBJ2-1; TRBD2 agrees at 9 bases. The CDR3 runs to 17 residues. CDR1 is GTSNPN and CDR2 is SVGIG in the germline V gene (reference sequence). V lost 1 base and J lost 4; bases outside the gene matches: 11. The CDR3 here is CAWSEGGGSGRYNEQFF. CDR3 coding DNA: TGTGCCTGGAGTGAAGGGGGCGGGAGCGGGAGGTACAATGAGCAGTTCTTC.

The V and J genes are TRBV5-4 and TRBJ2-5, with 7 bases matching TRBD1. The J call may be incorrect, as the DNA end agrees better with TRBJ2-7. The CDR3 spans 15 residues. In germline, CDR1 is SGHNT, CDR2 YYREEE (reference sequence). This CDR3 is CASSPRTGPLYEQYF. The CDR3 nucleotides read TGTGCCAGCAGCCCGAGGACAGGTCCCCTCTACGAGCAGTACTTC.

The chain joins TRBV5-6 to TRBJ2-5; D may be TRBD2 (5 bases). Germline V CDR1 and CDR2: SGHDT, YYEEEE. V gave up 2 bases and J gave up 2 bases, with 10 bases separating them. The CDR3 has 14 amino acids. DNA for the CDR3: TGTGCCAGCAGCTTAGAAGGCGGGCAAGAGACCCAGTACTTC. This translates into CASSLEGGQETQYF.

V is TRBV11-3 and J is TRBJ2-7; tentative D call: TRBD1 (6 bases). The germline V gene has CDR1 SGHNT and CDR2 YENEEA. V was pared by 1 base and J by 2 bases, with 12 bases between. The CDR3 spans 15 residues. The CDR3 here is CASSLGGLDTYEQYF. The CDR3 coding sequence is TGTGCCAGCAGCTTAGGGGGGCTGGACACCTACGAGCAGTACTTC.

This clone was detected once. The V gene is TRBV5-3, the J gene TRBJ1-4, with TRBD1 identical over 10 bases. TRBV5-3 is designated an ORF whose function remains uncertain. V lost 1 base to trimming and J lost 1 base; unmatched junction nucleotides: 7. This CDR3 comprises 18 residues. Here the CDR3 reads CARSLLGTGVKTNEKLFF. In nucleotides, the CDR3 is TGTGCCAGAAGCTTGTTAGGGACAGGGGTTAAAACTAATGAAAAACTGTTTTTT.

The chain carries TRBV28 and TRBJ1-2; no clear D gene. The germline gives CDR1 MDHEN, CDR2 SYDVKM. V lost 10 bases to trimming and J lost 1 base, with 13 bases between them. The CDR3 has 13 amino acids. CDR3 loop: CAILNPINYGYTF. The CDR3 DNA reads TGTGCCATCCTTAACCCTATTAACTATGGCTACACCTTC.

The rearrangement uses TRBV28 and TRBJ1-4, with TRBD1 matching over 10 bases. The CDR3 extends over 15 amino acids. After removal of 8 bases from V and 3 bases from J, the junction contained 6 bases not matched to a gene. Germline V gene lookup returns CDR1 MDHEN and CDR2 SYDVKM. DNA of the CDR3: TGTGCCAGCGCGGACAGGGGGGGAGCTAATGAAAAACTGTTTTTT. Its translation is CASADRGGANEKLFF. Full variable domain (missing parts from reference TRBV28 and TRBJ1-4): DVKVTQSSRYLVKRTGEKVFLECVQDMDHENMFWYRQDPGLGLRLIYFSYDVKMKEKGDIPEGYSVSREKKERFSLILESASTNQTSMYLCASADRGGANEKLFFGSGTQLSVL.

This clone was found a few times. Written as DNA, the CDR3 is TGTGCCAGCAGTTATCCCAGGAGGACTGAAGCTTTCTTT. Its translation is CASSYPRRTEAFF. The chain links TRBV28 to TRBJ1-1; no definite D call. Trimming cost V 4 bases and J 5 bases, with 11 bases left between them. The CDR3 runs to 13 residues. Germline V lookup: CDR1 MDHEN, CDR2 SYDVKM.

V usage is TRBV7-3 and J usage is TRBJ2-3; D not certain. Trimming stripped 0 bases from V and 3 bases from J, with 4 bases between. The length of the CDR3 is 13 residues. The germline gives CDR1 SGHTA, CDR2 FQGTGA. For the CDR3, the DNA is TGTGCCAGCAGCTTAACCGGGACAGATACGCAGTATTTT. Amino acid sequence: CASSLTGTDTQYF.

A remark on this clone: The junction does not match germline at one end; this may be a read error. The chain combines TRBV19 with TRBJ2-4; no clear D gene. This CDR3 comprises 13 residues. CDR1 LNHDA and CDR2 SQIVND come from the germline V gene (reference sequence). CDR3 bases: TGTGCTAGTACTCCTGGTTCCAAAAACATTCAGTACTTC. This encodes CASTPGSKNIQYF.

V usage is TRBV5-1 and J usage is TRBJ2-1, with D perhaps matching TRBD2 (7 bases). CDR3 length: 15 residues. V was trimmed by 2 bases and J by 2 bases, leaving 11 bases between them. The V gene's germline CDR1 is SGHRS and CDR2 YFSETQ. The CDR3 nucleotides read TGCGCCAGCAGCTTAGGCGGGGGCCCCTACAATGAGCAGTTCTTC. This gives the protein CASSLGGGPYNEQFF.

The J gene is TRBJ1-2, the V gene TRBV5-6; 12 bases agree with TRBD1. From germline, CDR1 is SGHDT and CDR2 YYEEEE. J was trimmed by 4 bases and V by 0 bases; bases with no gene match: 4. The length of the CDR3 is 16 residues. The CDR3 DNA reads TGTGCCAGCAGCTTGGGAGGGACAGGGGGCAGCTATGGCTACACCTTC. The encoded protein is CASSLGGTGGSYGYTF.

The CDR3 bases are TGTGCCAGTAGTACGAGAAACACCGGGGAGCTGTTTTTT. It translates to CASSTRNTGELFF. V is TRBV19 and J is TRBJ2-2; D gene uncertain. Germline-derived CDR1 and CDR2 are LNHDA and SQIVND (reference sequence). Trimming took off 4 bases at V and 2 bases at J, with 5 bases between the two ends. The CDR3 is 13 residues long.

The rearrangement uses TRBV7-9 and TRBJ2-2, with TRBD1 matching over 7 bases. The ends lost 5 bases at V and 2 bases at J; junction bases unmatched: 5. The CDR3 sequence is 15 residues long. Germline lookup yields CDR1 SEHNR and CDR2 FQNEAQ (reference sequence). In nucleotides, the CDR3 is TGTGCCAGCAGCCCAGGACAGGCTAACACCGGGGAGCTGTTTTTT. It translates to CASSPGQANTGELFF. The full variable domain, with the rest looked up from reference TRBV7-9 and TRBJ2-2, is DTGVSQNPRHKITKRGQNVTFRCDPISEHNRLYWYRQTLGQGPEFLTYFQNEAQLEKSRLLSDRFSAERPKGSFSTLEIQRTEQGDSAMYLCASSPGQANTGELFFGEGSRLTVL.

The chain links TRBV2 to TRBJ1-2; no firm D call. V shed 2 bases and J shed 4 bases, with 11 bases lying between them. Germline loops: CDR1 SNHLY, CDR2 FYNNEI. There are 14 residues in the CDR3. The CDR3 spells CASSEMNRSYGYTF. As DNA, the CDR3 is TGTGCCAGCAGTGAAATGAATAGGAGCTATGGCTACACCTTC.

The chain combines TRBV9 with TRBJ1-5; TRBD1 aligns across 7 bases. After removal of 1 base from V and 11 bases from J, the junction contained 9 bases not matched to a gene. From germline, CDR1 is SGDLS and CDR2 YYNGEE. The CDR3 has 14 residues. The chain's CDR3 is CASSVYTGERAQHF. CDR3 in DNA: TGTGCCAGCAGCGTATATACAGGGGAGCGGGCCCAGCATTTT.

The chain employs TRBV5-8 and TRBJ2-1, with unresolved D. CDR1 is SGHTS and CDR2 is YDEGEE in the germline V gene. This CDR3 has 11 amino acids. Trimming cost V 4 bases and J 8 bases, with 7 bases left between them. CDR3 DNA sequence: TGTGCCAGCAGCCCCCTCGATGAGCAGTTCTTC. Residues: CASSPLDEQFF. The whole variable domain, remainder taken from reference TRBV5-8 and TRBJ2-1, is EAGVTQSPTHLIKTRGQQATLRCSPISGHTSVYWYQQALGLGLQFLLWYDEGEERNRGNFPPRFSGRQFPNYSSELNVNALELEDSALYLCASSPLDEQFFGPGTRLTVL.

The chain couples TRBV11-2 to TRBJ2-3; D call uncertain. V was clipped by 1 base and J by 3 bases, with 2 bases between them. The germline V gene encodes CDR1 SGHAT and CDR2 FQNNGV. This CDR3 has 12 residues. The DNA of the CDR3 is TGTGCCAGCAGCTTAGCGACAGATACGCAGTATTTT. This codes for CASSLATDTQYF.

This chain connects TRBV6-6 to TRBJ1-1; maybe TRBD1 (5 bases). The CDR3 extends over 15 amino acids. V was trimmed by 0 bases and J by 5 bases, leaving 13 bases between them. The germline V gene has CDR1 MNHNY and CDR2 SVGAGI (reference sequence). CDR3 DNA sequence: TGTGCCAGCAGTTACTCAGTCAGGGTTGGAACTGAAGCTTTCTTT. Translating gives CASSYSVRVGTEAFF.

The chain recombines TRBV4-2 with TRBJ1-1; no clear D. The V end was cut by 2 bases, the J end by 11 bases, with 15 bases between. The germline gives CDR1 LGHNA, CDR2 YNFKEQ. CDR3 length equals 13 residues. The CDR3 sequence is CASSQRLEGAAFF. The CDR3 DNA reads TGTGCCAGCAGCCAACGGCTTGAAGGTGCGGCTTTCTTT.

This chain connects TRBV27 to TRBJ1-5; 12 nucleotides match TRBD1. The V and J ends lost 6 bases and 2 bases, in that order; junction bases with no gene match: 8. Germline V gene lookup returns CDR1 MNHEY and CDR2 SMNVEV (reference sequence). The CDR3 has 17 residues. This CDR3 reads CASSRGQGAGGNQPQHF. The DNA for the CDR3 is TGTGCCAGCAGCCGGGGACAGGGGGCAGGGGGCAATCAGCCCCAGCATTTT.

This chain joins TRBV7-2 and TRBJ1-1; a possible D gene is TRBD1 (5 bases). This CDR3 has 14 amino acids. Trimming took 5 bases from V and 0 from J, leaving 10 bases between them. Germline CDR1 is SGHTA and CDR2 is FQGNSA. The CDR3, as DNA: TGTGCCAGCAGCCCGTCGACAGTGAACACTGAAGCTTTCTTT. Translation gives CASSPSTVNTEAFF.

The rearrangement uses TRBV10-1 and TRBJ2-2, with TRBD1 matching 7 bases. The CDR3 sequence is 18 residues long. The J segment lost 0 bases and the V segment lost 0 bases, leaving 7 bases of the junction unmatched. In germline, CDR1 is WNHNN, CDR2 SYGVQD (reference sequence). CDR3 in DNA: TGCGCCAGCAGTGAGTCGGGACAGCTGCACGCGAACACCGGGGAGCTGTTTTTT. Protein sequence: CASSESGQLHANTGELFF.

The chain's CDR3 is CASSLSGLPRGETQYF. Written as DNA, the CDR3 is TGCGCCAGCAGCTTGAGTGGACTCCCGAGGGGGGAGACCCAGTACTTC. The chain employs TRBV5-1 and TRBJ2-5; possible D gene TRBD1, 6 bases. Trimming took 1 base from V and 5 from J, leaving 18 bases between them. The V gene's germline CDR1 is SGHRS and CDR2 YFSETQ. CDR3 length: 16 amino acids. Using reference TRBV5-1 and TRBJ2-5 for the parts outside the CDR3, the full variable domain is KAGVTQTPRYLIKTRGQQVTLSCSPISGHRSVSWYQQTPGQGLQFLFEYFSETQRNKGNFPGRFSGRQFSNSRSEMNVSTLELGDSALYLCASSLSGLPRGETQYFGPGTRLLVL.

V usage is TRBV6-5 and J usage is TRBJ2-3, with D perhaps TRBD2 (5 bases). The CDR3 totals 12 residues. V was clipped by 6 bases and J by 1 base, with 5 bases between them. Germline CDR1 reads MNHEY; CDR2 reads SVGAGI. The CDR3 is CASSGGTDTQYF. CDR3 in DNA: TGTGCCAGCAGCGGGGGCACAGATACGCAGTATTTT.

This clone was found once. The V and J genes are TRBV10-1 and TRBJ2-7; 8 bases are a match to TRBD2. Germline CDR1 is WNHNN and CDR2 is SYGVQD (reference sequence). The V gene end was trimmed by 10 bases and the J gene end by 4 bases; junction bases not matched to a gene: 12. This CDR3 has 14 amino acids. CDR3: CAIPSGGRRYEQYF. As DNA, the CDR3 is TGCGCCATCCCCAGCGGGGGAAGAAGGTACGAGCAGTACTTC.